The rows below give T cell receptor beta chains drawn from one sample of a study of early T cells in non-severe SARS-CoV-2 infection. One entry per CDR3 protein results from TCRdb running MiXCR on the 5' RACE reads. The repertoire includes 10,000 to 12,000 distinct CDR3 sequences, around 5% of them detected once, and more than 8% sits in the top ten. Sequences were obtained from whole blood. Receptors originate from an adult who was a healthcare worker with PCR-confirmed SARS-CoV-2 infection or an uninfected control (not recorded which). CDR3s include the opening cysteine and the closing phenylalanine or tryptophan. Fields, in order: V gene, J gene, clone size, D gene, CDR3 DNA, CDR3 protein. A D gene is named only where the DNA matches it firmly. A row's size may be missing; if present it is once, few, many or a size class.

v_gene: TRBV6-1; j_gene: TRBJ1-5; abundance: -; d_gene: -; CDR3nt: TGTGCCAGCGGTCAGGCTAATCAGCCCCAGCATTTT; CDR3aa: CASGQANQPQHF
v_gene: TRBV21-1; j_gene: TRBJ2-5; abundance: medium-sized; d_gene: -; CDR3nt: TGTGCCAGCAGCAAAAGAACTAGCGGGGGAGTCCAAGAGACCCAGTACTTC; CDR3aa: CASSKRTSGGVQETQYF
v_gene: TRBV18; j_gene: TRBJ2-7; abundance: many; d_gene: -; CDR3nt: TGTGCCAGCTCGGGGGTCGCACAGGTACCCTACGAGCAGTACTTC; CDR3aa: CASSGVAQVPYEQYF
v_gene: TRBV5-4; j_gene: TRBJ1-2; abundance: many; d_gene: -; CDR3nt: TGTGCCAGCAGCCCACAGGGAATTTACTATGGCTACACCTTC; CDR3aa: CASSPQGIYYGYTF
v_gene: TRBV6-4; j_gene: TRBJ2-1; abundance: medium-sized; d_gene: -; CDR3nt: TGTGCCAGCAGTGGGCCTTCGGATGTGGATGAGCAGTTCTTC; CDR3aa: CASSGPSDVDEQFF
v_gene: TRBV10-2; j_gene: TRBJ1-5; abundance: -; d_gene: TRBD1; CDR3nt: TGCGCCAGCAGTGAGTCGAAGGGGACAGGGGTCAATCAGCCCCAGCATTTT; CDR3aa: CASSESKGTGVNQPQHF
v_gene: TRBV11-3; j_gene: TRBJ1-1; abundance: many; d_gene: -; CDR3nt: TGTGCCAGCAGCCAAGAGCTAAACACTGAAGCTTTCTTT; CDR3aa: CASSQELNTEAFF
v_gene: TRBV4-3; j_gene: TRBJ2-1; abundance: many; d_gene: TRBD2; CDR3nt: TGCGCCAGCAGCCCTTCCGTGACCCTAGCGGGGGATAACAATGAGCAGTTCTTC; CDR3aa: CASSPSVTLAGDNNEQFF
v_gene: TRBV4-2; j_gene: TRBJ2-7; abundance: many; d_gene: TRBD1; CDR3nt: TGTGCCAGCAGCCCCCTGGGAGGACAGGGGGCTTACGAGCAGTACTTC; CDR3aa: CASSPLGGQGAYEQYF
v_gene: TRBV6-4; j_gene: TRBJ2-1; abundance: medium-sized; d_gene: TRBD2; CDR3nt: TGTGCCAGCAGTGACTCTAGCGGGGGGGCCAATGAGCAGTTCTTC; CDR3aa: CASSDSSGGANEQFF
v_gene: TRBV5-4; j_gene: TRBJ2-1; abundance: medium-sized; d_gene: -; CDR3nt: TGTGCCAGCAGCTTGGAGTTAGGGCACAATGAGCAGTTCTTC; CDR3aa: CASSLELGHNEQFF
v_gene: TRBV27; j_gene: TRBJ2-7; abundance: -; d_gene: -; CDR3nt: TGTGCCAGCAGTCCCCGGCAGGGTAGAGCCTACGAGCAGTACTTC; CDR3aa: CASSPRQGRAYEQYF
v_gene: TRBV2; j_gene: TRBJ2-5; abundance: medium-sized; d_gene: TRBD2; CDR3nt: TGTGCCAGCGAACCGGGACTAGCGGGGGTACAGTGGTACTTC; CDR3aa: CASEPGLAGVQWYF
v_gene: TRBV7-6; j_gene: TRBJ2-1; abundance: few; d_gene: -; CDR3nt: TGTGCCAGCAGCTTAACTGGGACCTATCTTATCAATGAGCAGTTCTTC; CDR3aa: CASSLTGTYLINEQFF
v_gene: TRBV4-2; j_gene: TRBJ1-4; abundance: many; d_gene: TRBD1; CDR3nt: TGTGCCAGCAGCCAAGTACCGGGACAGGGGGCTGAAAAACTGTTTTTT; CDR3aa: CASSQVPGQGAEKLFF
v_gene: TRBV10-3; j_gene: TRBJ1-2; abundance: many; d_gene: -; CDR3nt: TGTGCCATCAGTGACCCCGACAGGCCCGGCACCTTC; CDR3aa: CAISDPDRPGTF